These 22 T cell receptor beta chains were all obtained from the same sample, sequenced in a study of cytomegalovirus exposure and HLA in healthy donors (dated by TCRdb to about 2017). Libraries were prepared through the immunoSEQ multiplex PCR assay. A mixture of 60 forward primers for TCR Vbeta segments and 13 reverse primers for TCR Jbeta segments was used in the multiplex PCR. Sourced from immuneACCESS, this table was stored by TCRdb with only in-frame sequences that have V and J called. A share of the clones is absent; for the studies checked, an unresolved V gene accounts for under half, and the remainder has no known explanation. The sample table lists some 120,000 clones, about four fifths of them with a count of one. Of the sample, 2% to 2.5% is held by the ten largest clones. Sequencing was carried out using PBMCs. The receptor source for this set is a man aged 18 to 30 in good health and CMV-seronegative.

The chain is built from TRBV6-5 and TRBJ1-6; possibly TRBD1 for D (6 bases). Germline V CDR1 and CDR2: MNHEY, SVGAGI. CDR3 length equals 15 residues. V was trimmed by 7 bases and J by 6 bases, leaving 16 bases between them. CDR3 region: CASKGTPTFNSPLHF. Here the CDR3 DNA reads TGTGCCAGCAAAGGGACACCCACTTTTAATTCACCCCTCCACTTT.

The count of this clone is one. The rearrangement joins TRBV7-4 to TRBJ1-5; unclear D gene. V lost 7 bases and J lost 4, with 23 bases in between. The CDR3 consists of 17 residues. Germline values: CDR1 SGHVT, CDR2 SQSDAQ. CDR3 coding DNA: TGTGCCAGCACCCCGCGGGGAGCGGGAATGGGGAATCAGCCCCAGCATTTT. Translating gives CASTPRGAGMGNQPQHF.

This chain links TRBV9 with TRBJ1-5, with TRBD1 identical over 7 bases. Germline V gene lookup returns CDR1 SGDLS and CDR2 YYNGEE. The CDR3 spans 15 residues. J lost 4 bases, V lost 4 bases, and 8 bases had no gene match. In nucleotides, the CDR3 is TGTGCCAGCAGCACCGAGGGGGCCGGGAATCAGCCCCAGCATTTT. Translated, it gives CASSTEGAGNQPQHF.

The rearrangement joins TRBV28 to TRBJ1-5; weak D call: TRBD1 (6 bases). The CDR3 sequence is 13 residues long. Germline CDR1 and CDR2: MDHEN and SYDVKM. V was pared by 6 bases and J by 5 bases, with 11 bases between. The CDR3 DNA reads TGTGCCAGCAGAACGGGGGGCTATCAGCCCCAGCATTTT. Translated: CASRTGGYQPQHF.

This rearrangement joins TRBV9 to TRBJ2-3; D remains ambiguous. There are 15 residues in the CDR3. Trimming pared 4 bases from V and 0 bases from J, leaving 12 bases between. The germline CDR1 and CDR2 sequences are SGDLS and YYNGEE. CDR3 region: CASSPNPISTDTQYF. Here the CDR3 DNA reads TGTGCCAGCAGCCCCAACCCTATTAGCACAGATACGCAGTATTTT. Combining the CDR3 with reference TRBV9 and TRBJ2-3 gives the whole variable domain DSGVTQTPKHLITATGQRVTLRCSPRSGDLSVYWYQQSLDQGLQFLIQYYNGEERAKGNILERFSAQQFPDLHSELNLSSLELGDSALYFCASSPNPISTDTQYFGPGTRLTVL.

The gene calls are TRBV6-1 and TRBJ2-7, with TRBD1 matching 7 bases. After removal of 0 bases from V and 3 bases from J, the junction contained 11 bases not matched to a gene. The CDR3 is 17 amino acids. The germline gives CDR1 MNHNS, CDR2 SASEGT. The CDR3 DNA follows: TGTGCCAGCAGTGAAGCTCTTACGGGACAGAATAACTACGAGCAGTACGTC. It is translated as CASSEALTGQNNYEQYV.

The gene calls are TRBV18 and TRBJ2-1, with a possible D match to TRBD2 (6 bases). Germline values: CDR1 KGHSH, CDR2 LQKENI. The CDR3 is 14 amino acids. Trimming shortened V by 0 bases and J by 6 bases, and 9 bases separated the two germline ends. The CDR3 reads CASSPPGGTNEQFF. The CDR3 DNA is TGTGCCAGCTCACCACCGGGCGGGACCAATGAGCAGTTCTTC.

The V and J genes are TRBV5-4 and TRBJ2-3; D not resolved. Deletions cut 4 bases from V and 4 bases from J, with 10 bases between. CDR1 and CDR2 (germline): SGHNT, YYREEE (reference sequence). The CDR3 length is 13 residues. The CDR3 nucleotides are TGTGCCAGCAGCGCGACTGGTGCAGATACGCAGTATTTT. Its protein product is CASSATGADTQYF. Looking up the rest from reference TRBV5-4 and TRBJ2-3 gives the full variable domain: ETGVTQSPTHLIKTRGQQVTLRCSSQSGHNTVSWYQQALGQGPQFIFQYYREEENGRGNFPPRFSGLQFPNYSSELNVNALELDDSALYLCASSATGADTQYFGPGTRLTVL.

The sample holds a few counts of this clone. The rearrangement uses TRBV4-1 and TRBJ2-1; the match to TRBD2 covers 10 bases. The CDR3 totals 16 residues. Germline CDR1 MGHRA, CDR2 YSYEKL. V dropped 3 bases and J dropped 1; count of bases not matched to a gene: 3. Here the CDR3 reads CASSHNSGRSYNEQFF. DNA of the CDR3: TGCGCCAGCAGCCATAATAGCGGGAGGTCCTACAATGAGCAGTTCTTC.

This chain links TRBV5-5 with TRBJ2-1; TRBD2 matches 12 bases. With 0 bases clipped from V and 5 bases from J, the junction kept 3 bases outside the gene matches. The length of the CDR3 is 16 residues. CDR1 is SGHKS and CDR2 is YYEKEE in the germline V gene (reference sequence). The CDR3 loop is CASSLGLAGGDNEQFF. CDR3 sequence (DNA): TGTGCCAGCAGCTTGGGGCTAGCGGGAGGGGACAATGAGCAGTTCTTC. Full variable domain (rest looked up from reference TRBV5-5 and TRBJ2-1): DAGVTQSPTHLIKTRGQQVTLRCSPISGHKSVSWYQQVLGQGPQFIFQYYEKEERGRGNFPDRFSARQFPNYSSELNVNALLLGDSALYLCASSLGLAGGDNEQFFGPGTRLTVL.

This clone was seen a single time. The V call is TRBV9, the J call TRBJ2-2; D unresolved. This CDR3 has 12 amino acids. Germline CDR1 and CDR2: SGDLS and YYNGEE. V was cut by 3 bases and J by 8 bases, with 8 bases left in between. The CDR3 spells CASSGSAGELFF. CDR3 sequence (DNA): TGTGCCAGCAGCGGCTCAGCGGGGGAGCTGTTTTTT.

This clone was seen only once. The rearrangement uses TRBV6-1 and TRBJ2-3, with TRBD1 as a possible D gene (6 bases). The CDR3 is 13 amino acids. V lost 5 bases and J 6 bases, leaving 12 bases between the germline ends. Germline CDR1 is MNHNS and CDR2 is SASEGT. The CDR3 spells CASSKGDDDTQYF. In nucleotides, the CDR3 is TGTGCCAGCAGTAAGGGGGACGATGATACGCAGTATTTT.

The V and J genes are TRBV25-1 and TRBJ1-1, with 7 bases that match TRBD1. CDR3 length: 18 amino acids. V dropped 3 bases and J dropped 5; count of bases not matched to a gene: 18. Germline V gene sequence: CDR1 MGHDK, CDR2 SYGVNS. The CDR3 is CASSEPSGQADLGTEAFF. CDR3 in DNA: TGTGCCAGCAGTGAGCCCAGTGGACAGGCCGATTTAGGTACTGAAGCTTTCTTT.

The chain uses TRBV5-4 and TRBJ1-1; tentatively, D is TRBD1 (6 bases). V was cut by 3 bases and J by 4 bases, with 16 bases left in between. Germline CDR1 SGHNT, CDR2 YYREEE (reference sequence). The CDR3 totals 15 residues. The CDR3 DNA sequence: TGTGCCAGCAGCTCACGGCCCAGGGGAGTCACTGAAGCTTTCTTT. Protein product: CASSSRPRGVTEAFF.

The chain is built from TRBV6-1 and TRBJ2-7, with 9 bases matching TRBD2. Per the germline V gene, CDR1 is MNHNS and CDR2 is SASEGT. Germline trimming cut 5 bases from V and 4 bases from J; bases unmatched to any gene: 3. The CDR3 has 13 residues. CDR3 coding DNA: TGTGCCAGCAGTTCGACTAGCGGTTACGAGCAGTACTTC. This sequence encodes CASSSTSGYEQYF.

The chain couples TRBV28 to TRBJ2-3; D not resolved. Germline V lookup: CDR1 MDHEN, CDR2 SYDVKM. The CDR3 has 11 amino acids. The V end lost 6 bases, the J end lost 2 bases, and 3 bases lay between the germline ends. CDR3: CASSYTDTQYF. In DNA, the CDR3 is TGTGCCAGCAGCTACACAGATACGCAGTATTTT.

This chain connects TRBV19 to TRBJ2-3; tentative D call: TRBD1 (6 bases). This CDR3 has 15 amino acids. Germline assignment: CDR1 LNHDA and CDR2 SQIVND (reference sequence). Trimming pared 5 bases from V and 2 bases from J, leaving 14 bases between. CDR3 sequence reads: CASSETGWPTDTQYF. The CDR3 nucleotides are TGTGCCAGTAGTGAAACAGGGTGGCCCACAGATACGCAGTATTTT. The full variable domain, in which reference TRBV19 and TRBJ2-3 provide the parts outside the CDR3, is DGGITQSPKYLFRKEGQNVTLSCEQNLNHDAMYWYRQDPGQGLRLIYYSQIVNDFQKGDIAEGYSVSREKKESFPLTVTSAQKNPTAFYLCASSETGWPTDTQYFGPGTRLTVL.

This chain connects TRBV11-3 to TRBJ2-3, with a weak D call TRBD1 (5 bases). The ends were cut back, 6 bases at V and 2 bases at J, with 24 bases in the middle. Germline CDR1 is SGHNT and CDR2 is YENEEA. CDR3 length: 18 residues. The CDR3 reads CASSQTSGQRLLTDTQYF. In DNA form, the CDR3 reads TGTGCCAGCAGTCAAACTTCAGGGCAAAGACTCCTCACAGATACGCAGTATTTT.

The CDR3 DNA is TGTGCCAGTCAGACCGGGACTAGCGGGTCTCGCCCCGGTTACTTC. Translation: CASQTGTSGSRPGYF. The V gene is TRBV28, the J gene TRBJ2-7; TRBD2 aligns across 12 bases. This CDR3 spans 15 amino acids. The germline gives CDR1 MDHEN, CDR2 SYDVKM. J gave up 13 bases and V 9 bases, and 19 bases lay outside the gene matches.

The V and J genes are TRBV4-2 and TRBJ2-7, with 7 nucleotides matching TRBD1. V lost 0 bases to trimming and J lost 3 bases; unmatched junction nucleotides: 5. The CDR3 sequence is 15 residues long. Germline CDR1 LGHNA, CDR2 YNFKEQ. The CDR3 sequence: CASSQEQGQIYEQYV. CDR3 nucleotides: TGTGCCAGCAGCCAAGAACAGGGGCAAATCTACGAGCAGTACGTC.

The CDR3 protein is CASSRDSPSDTEAFF. The CDR3 nucleotides read TGTGCCAGCAGTAGGGACAGCCCTTCGGACACTGAAGCTTTCTTT. V usage is TRBV6-5 and J usage is TRBJ1-1; TRBD1 matches at 7 bases. Germline trimming cut 5 bases from V and 3 bases from J; bases unmatched to any gene: 9. The CDR3 is 15 amino acids. Germline V CDR1 and CDR2: MNHEY, SVGAGI.

The chain combines TRBV29-1 with TRBJ2-1, with 12 bases that match TRBD2. CDR3 length: 15 residues. Germline CDR1 reads SQVTM; CDR2 reads ANQGSEA. V shed 5 bases, J shed 8 bases, and the junction held 10 bases outside the gene matches. The CDR3 loop is CSVRTSGIVWYEQFF. CDR3 nucleotide sequence: TGCAGCGTTCGGACTAGCGGGATTGTGTGGTATGAGCAGTTCTTC.